The rows below give T cell receptor beta chains drawn from one sample of a study of healthy donors' naive CD4 and CD8 T cells. TCRdb re-called the reads through MiXCR, storing one row per CDR3 protein. The sample has some 190,000 distinct CDR3 sequences; about four fifths are singletons. Sequencing input: naive CD4+ and CD8+ T cells sorted from blood, pooled from several donors. These TCRs come from a pool of human donors in good health; the sample pools cells from several healthy donors. Both conserved end residues are part of each CDR3. Fields, in order: clone size, V gene, D gene, J gene, CDR3 DNA, CDR3 protein. D genes are given only for firm matches. Clone size is given for some rows only: seen once, a few or many times, or a class if the clone is expanded.

NA,TRBV6-5,NA,TRBJ2-1,TGTGCCAGCAGTTACGGAAGACATCCCTCCTACAATGAGCAGTTCTTC,CASSYGRHPSYNEQFF
NA,TRBV19,NA,TRBJ1-5,TGTGCCAGTAGTACCCTTAGACCCCGTGGGCCCCAGCATTTT,CASSTLRPRGPQHF
few,TRBV5-1,NA,TRBJ1-5,TGCGCCAGCAGCTTGATAAGCAATCAGCCCCAGCATTTT,CASSLISNQPQHF
NA,TRBV24-1,TRBD1,TRBJ1-5,TGTGCCACCAGCGACAGGGGTCGAAATAGCAATCAGCCCCAGCATTTT,CATSDRGRNSNQPQHF
NA,TRBV29-1,NA,TRBJ1-1,TGCAGCGTCGTCTCCCGAGCTGAAGCTTTCTTT,CSVVSRAEAFF
NA,TRBV29-1,NA,TRBJ1-1,TGCAGCGTTGTAAGGGCCCTAGGGGCTGAAGCTTTCTTT,CSVVRALGAEAFF
NA,TRBV11-1,TRBD1,TRBJ2-7,TGTGCCAGCAGCTTAGGGACCGGGACAGTGTCCTACGAGCAGTACTTC,CASSLGTGTVSYEQYF
NA,TRBV27,NA,TRBJ1-6,TGTGCCAGCAGCAGGCCGAGCTCCTATAATTCACCCCTCCACTTT,CASSRPSSYNSPLHF
NA,TRBV2,NA,TRBJ2-7,TGTGCCAGCAATCGGCCGCGGGGCGAGCAGTACTTC,CASNRPRGEQYF
NA,TRBV5-6,TRBD1,TRBJ1-1,TGTGCCAGCAGCTTGGGGGACAGACTGATGGACACTGAAGCTTTCTTT,CASSLGDRLMDTEAFF
NA,TRBV27,NA,TRBJ1-5,TGTGCCAGCAGTTCCCGGACAGCCTCGGGCAATCAGCCCCAGCATTTT,CASSSRTASGNQPQHF
NA,TRBV5-1,TRBD2,TRBJ2-7,TGCGCCAGCAGCTGGGGACTAGCGGGAGTGATCTACGAGCAGTACTTC,CASSWGLAGVIYEQYF
NA,TRBV20-1,NA,TRBJ2-7,TGCAGTGCTTTCAGAACCGGGACCGAGTCCTACGAGCAGTACTTC,CSAFRTGTESYEQYF
once,TRBV6-2/TRBV6-3,NA,TRBJ2-1,TGTGCCAGCAGTTACCACCTCACTAGCAGCGACTACAATGAGCAGTTCTTC,CASSYHLTSSDYNEQFF
NA,TRBV27,NA,TRBJ2-7,TGTGCCAGCATGGGCGTCTCCTACGAGCAGTACTTC,CASMGVSYEQYF
NA,TRBV18,NA,TRBJ1-5,TGTGCCAGCTCACCACCTAATCAGCCCCAGCATTTT,CASSPPNQPQHF
few,TRBV6-5,NA,TRBJ1-1,TGTGCCAGCAGATACATACAGGACGGTACTGAAGCTTTCTTT,CASRYIQDGTEAFF
NA,TRBV11-2,NA,TRBJ1-3,TGTGCCAGCATGGGGAGCTCTGGAAACACCATATATTTT,CASMGSSGNTIYF
NA,TRBV29-1,NA,TRBJ2-5,TGCAGCGTTGAAATGGTTAGCCGAGAGACCCAGTACTTC,CSVEMVSRETQYF
few,TRBV29-1,NA,TRBJ2-3,TGCAGCGTTGAACAGAGGGATACGCAGTATTTT,CSVEQRDTQYF
NA,TRBV15,TRBD1,TRBJ1-5,TGTGCCACCAGCAGAGAGAAAACAGGGGGTAGCAATCAGCCCCAGCATTTT,CATSREKTGGSNQPQHF
NA,TRBV29-1,TRBD1,TRBJ2-1,TGCAGCGGAGGACAGGGGGCCCACAATGAGCAGTTCTTC,CSGGQGAHNEQFF
once,TRBV5-1,TRBD1,TRBJ1-1,TGCGCCAGCAGCGGGGGACAGGGGAATTATGAAGCTTTCTTT,CASSGGQGNYEAFF
NA,TRBV6-5,NA,TRBJ1-1,TGTGCCAGCAGCGATTCCCCCTCTGAAGCTTTCTTT,CASSDSPSEAFF
NA,TRBV27,TRBD1,TRBJ1-5,TGTGCCAGCAGTTTAATGGGACAGGGGTTCAATCAGCCCCAGCATTTT,CASSLMGQGFNQPQHF
NA,TRBV19,NA,TRBJ2-3,TGTGCCAGTAGTGCCCCTGAAGCGGGCAAAAATACGCAGTATTTT,CASSAPEAGKNTQYF
few,TRBV4-2,NA,TRBJ2-5,TGTGCCAGCAGCCAAGATCCCGACAGTCCGCCAGAAGAGGGGTACTTC,CASSQDPDSPPEEGYF
NA,TRBV7-8,NA,TRBJ2-7,TGTGCCAGCACCCGGGGTAGGACGGTCGGTTACGAGCAGTACTTC,CASTRGRTVGYEQYF
few,TRBV30,NA,TRBJ1-4,TGTGCCTGGGACCACCTTAGTGCAACTAATGAAAAACTGTTTTTT,CAWDHLSATNEKLFF
NA,TRBV12-3/TRBV12-4,NA,TRBJ1-5,TGTGCCAGCAGTTTGAGACAGAAAGAACAGCCCCAGCATTTT,CASSLRQKEQPQHF
NA,TRBV13,TRBD2,TRBJ2-3,TGTGCCAGCAGCTTACTTAGCGGGAGTATCTCAGATACGCAGTATTTT,CASSLLSGSISDTQYF
NA,TRBV19,NA,TRBJ2-3,TGTGCCAGTAAAGGGGCGGCAATAAAAGGAGATACGCAGTATTTT,CASKGAAIKGDTQYF
NA,TRBV29-1,NA,TRBJ1-1,TGCAGCGTTGTCGAATTGTGGAACACTGAAGCTTTCTTT,CSVVELWNTEAFF
NA,TRBV4-2,NA,TRBJ1-1,TGTGCCAGCAGCCATGGACAAACTCTGAACACTGAAGCTTTCTTT,CASSHGQTLNTEAFF
NA,TRBV18,NA,TRBJ2-1,TGTGCCAGCTCACCAAGGCTGGGTTTATACAATGAGCAGTTCTTC,CASSPRLGLYNEQFF
NA,TRBV7-2,NA,TRBJ1-3,TGTGCCAGCAGCTTAGCGGCAGTCTCTGGAAACACCATATATTTT,CASSLAAVSGNTIYF
NA,TRBV5-4,NA,TRBJ2-7,TGTGCCAGCAGCTTGTTGAGGGGGTTGGACGAGCAGTACTTC,CASSLLRGLDEQYF
few,TRBV30,NA,TRBJ2-3,TGTGCCTGGAGGGGCGCAGATACGCAGTATTTT,CAWRGADTQYF
NA,TRBV7-9,NA,TRBJ1-2,TGTGCCAGCAGCCTTCGGAGCGATATGGGCTACACCTTC,CASSLRSDMGYTF
NA,TRBV11-3,TRBD1,TRBJ1-1,TGTGCCAGCAGCTCCGGGACAGGCCGGGGAGCTGAAGCTTTCTTT,CASSSGTGRGAEAFF
NA,TRBV12-5,NA,TRBJ1-5,TGTGCTAGTGGTTTGGCGGAACCGGGACGCCTAACGCATAGCAATCAGCCCCAGCATTTT,CASGLAEPGRLTHSNQPQHF
NA,TRBV12-5,NA,TRBJ1-5,TGTGCTAGTGGCGTGGCAGGGGATCAGCCCCAGCATTTT,CASGVAGDQPQHF
NA,TRBV29-1,NA,TRBJ2-1,TGCAGCGTTGATGGCGCGGCACGAGGCGGTGAGCAGTTCTTC,CSVDGAARGGEQFF
few,TRBV11-3,TRBD1,TRBJ2-5,TGTGCCAGCAGCTCGACAGGGGGCTGGGAGACCCAGTACTTC,CASSSTGGWETQYF
NA,TRBV29-1,TRBD1,TRBJ2-1,TGCAGCGCAGGACAGGGTGGGGATGAGCAGTTCTTC,CSAGQGGDEQFF
once,TRBV6-5,TRBD1,TRBJ1-2,TGTGCCAGCAGCCGGCCGGGACAGCATGGCTACACCTTC,CASSRPGQHGYTF
few,TRBV19,NA,TRBJ1-1,TGTGCCAGTAGGAGGGACACTGAAGCTTTCTTT,CASRRDTEAFF
NA,TRBV18,TRBD2,TRBJ2-1,TGTGCCAGCTCACCAACTAGCGGGAGCCTCTCCTACAATGAGCAGTTCTTC,CASSPTSGSLSYNEQFF
few,TRBV29-1,TRBD1,TRBJ2-2,TGCAGCGTTGAGAGGACAGGGCGCACCGGGGAGCTGTTTTTT,CSVERTGRTGELFF